Following are 10 T cell receptor beta chains from one sample sequenced in a study of blood T cell repertoires in COVID-19. TCRdb's table, derived via immunoSEQ multiplex PCR, lists solely in-frame clones and lacks some. The table records 35,000 or so clones, 80% of them present only once. Sequencing was performed on peripheral blood. The receptors stem from a woman aged 70 to 79 with acute or convalescent COVID-19.

The chain uses TRBV6-1 and TRBJ1-1, with no clear D. The CDR3 totals 15 residues. The ends were cut back, 3 bases at V and 1 base at J, with 12 bases in the middle. Germline V CDR1 and CDR2: MNHNS, SASEGT. CDR3 sequence: CASSDWRAQNTEAFF. DNA for the CDR3: TGTGCCAGCAGTGATTGGAGGGCACAGAACACTGAAGCTTTCTTT.

This clone was counted between two and nine times. This sequence joins TRBV5-1 and TRBJ2-2; 12 bases line up with TRBD2. Trimming cost V 3 bases and J 7 bases; bases outside gene matches: 7. Germline CDR1 and CDR2: SGHRS and YFSETQ. This CDR3 has 16 amino acids. CDR3 nucleotide sequence: TGCGCCAGCAGCTCAACTAGCGGGGGGCTCTTCGGGGAGCTGTTTTTT. Residues: CASSSTSGGLFGELFF.

This rearrangement joins TRBV6-6 to TRBJ1-6; D may be TRBD1 (5 bases). This CDR3 is built from 16 residues. V was cut by 8 bases and J by 4 bases, with 18 bases left in between. From germline, CDR1 is MNHNY and CDR2 SVGAGI (reference sequence). The CDR3 DNA sequence: TGTGCCAGCGCGGACGGGGGAGAGGGATATAATTCACCCCTCCACTTT. Encoded protein: CASADGGEGYNSPLHF.

The chain is built from TRBV7-9 and TRBJ2-3; tentatively, D is TRBD1 (5 bases). Germline V lookup: CDR1 SEHNR, CDR2 FQNEAQ (reference sequence). Trimming took 6 bases from V and 11 from J, leaving 9 bases between them. CDR3 length: 10 residues. The CDR3 reads CASSGAGQYF. CDR3 DNA sequence: TGTGCCAGCAGTGGGGCAGGGCAGTATTTT.

The rearrangement uses TRBV5-1 and TRBJ1-1, with D possibly TRBD1 on 6 matching bases. Trimming pared 4 bases from V and 3 bases from J, leaving 10 bases between. Germline values: CDR1 SGHRS, CDR2 YFSETQ. The CDR3 has 13 residues. DNA of the CDR3: TGCGCCAGCAGCCATGCAGGGGACACTGAAGCTTTCTTT. It is translated as CASSHAGDTEAFF.

This clone showed up just a few times. CDR3 coding DNA: TGTGCCAGCAGCTTAGGAGGGACAGGGGAACTTCAGCCCCAGCATTTT. Its translation is CASSLGGTGELQPQHF. V usage is TRBV7-9 and J usage is TRBJ1-5; 10 nucleotides align to TRBD1. Germline CDR1 SEHNR, CDR2 FQNEAQ (reference sequence). After removal of 1 base from V and 6 bases from J, the junction contained 6 bases not matched to a gene. CDR3 size: 16 residues.

The chain links TRBV6-5 to TRBJ1-5, with TRBD1 matching 7 bases. This CDR3 contains 13 residues. J was trimmed by 4 bases and V by 6 bases; bases with no gene match: 3. The V gene's germline CDR1 is MNHEY and CDR2 SVGAGI. CDR3 sequence reads: CASSRQGNQPQHF. Written as DNA, the CDR3 is TGTGCCAGCAGCCGACAGGGAAATCAGCCCCAGCATTTT.

The chain carries TRBV28 and TRBJ1-1, with 7 bases aligning to TRBD1. V lost 3 bases and J lost 8; bases outside the gene matches: 6. Germline-derived CDR1 and CDR2 are MDHEN and SYDVKM. The CDR3 is 13 residues long. The CDR3 DNA reads TGTGCCAGCAGTTTCACAGGGGATCGGGAAGCTTTCTTT. As protein: CASSFTGDREAFF.

This clone was recorded once. The V call is TRBV6-5, the J call TRBJ1-2; TRBD1 matches at 11 bases. This CDR3 contains 15 residues. Trimming at V came to 9 bases and at J to 1 base, leaving 7 bases not matched to a gene. Per the germline V gene, CDR1 is MNHEY and CDR2 is SVGAGI. This chain's CDR3 is CASQPGTGGNYGYTF. For the CDR3, the DNA is TGTGCCAGTCAACCCGGGACAGGGGGTAACTATGGCTACACCTTC.

This clone was recorded only once. The rearrangement links TRBV2 to TRBJ1-5; no reliable D call. Trimming pared 6 bases from V and 5 bases from J, leaving 14 bases between. Germline V lookup: CDR1 SNHLY, CDR2 FYNNEI. The CDR3 length is 14 residues. The CDR3 DNA sequence: TGTGCCAGCAGGCGAGACACGACGTATCAGCCCCAGCATTTT. Its protein is CASRRDTTYQPQHF. Using reference TRBV2 and TRBJ1-5 for the parts outside the CDR3, the full variable domain is EPEVTQTPSHQVTQMGQEVILRCVPISNHLYFYWYRQILGQKVEFLVSFYNNEISEKSEIFDDQFSVERPDGSNFTLKIRSTKLEDSAMYFCASRRDTTYQPQHFGDGTRLSIL.